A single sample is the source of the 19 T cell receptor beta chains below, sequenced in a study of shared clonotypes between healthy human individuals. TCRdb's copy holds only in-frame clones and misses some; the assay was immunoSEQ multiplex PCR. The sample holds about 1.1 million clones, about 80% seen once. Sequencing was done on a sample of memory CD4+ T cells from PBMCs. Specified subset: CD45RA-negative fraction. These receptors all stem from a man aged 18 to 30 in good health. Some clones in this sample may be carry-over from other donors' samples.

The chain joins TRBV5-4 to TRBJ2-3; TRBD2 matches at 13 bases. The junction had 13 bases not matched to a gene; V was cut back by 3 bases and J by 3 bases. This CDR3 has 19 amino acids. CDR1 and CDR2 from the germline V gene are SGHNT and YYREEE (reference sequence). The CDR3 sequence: CASSSRIGTSGIVTDTQYF. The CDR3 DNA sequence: TGTGCCAGCAGCTCGCGTATCGGGACTAGCGGGATAGTGACAGATACGCAGTATTTT.

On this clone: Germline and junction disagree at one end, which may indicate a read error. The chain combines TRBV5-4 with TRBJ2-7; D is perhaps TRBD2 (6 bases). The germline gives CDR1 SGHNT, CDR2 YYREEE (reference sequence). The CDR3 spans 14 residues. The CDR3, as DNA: TGTGCCAGCAGTTTGGAAGGAGGGTCCTACGAGCAGTACTTC. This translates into CASSLEGGSYEQYF. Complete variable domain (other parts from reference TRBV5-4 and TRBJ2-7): ETGVTQSPTHLIKTRGQQVTLRCSSQSGHNTVSWYQQALGQGPQFIFQYYREEENGRGNFPPRFSGLQFPNYSSELNVNALELDDSALYLCASSLEGGSYEQYFGPGTRLTVT.

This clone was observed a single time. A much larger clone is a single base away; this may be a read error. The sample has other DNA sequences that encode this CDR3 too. The CDR3 is CASSPTPGYEQYF. CDR3 nucleotides: TGTGCCAGCAGCCCCACCCCGGGGTACGAGCAGTACTTC. The chain is built from TRBV9 and TRBJ2-7; possibly TRBD2 for D (5 bases). V was shortened by 4 bases and J by 4 bases, with 12 bases between the two germline ends. CDR3 length: 13 amino acids. Germline V gene sequence: CDR1 SGDLS, CDR2 YYNGEE.

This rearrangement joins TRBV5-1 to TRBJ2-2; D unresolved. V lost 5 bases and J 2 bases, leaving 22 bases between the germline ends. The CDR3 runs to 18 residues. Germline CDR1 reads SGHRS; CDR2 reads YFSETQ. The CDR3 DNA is TGCGCCAGCAGGAGTGTCGGCTTTGTCAGTGGAAACACCGGGGAGCTGTTTTTT. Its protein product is CASRSVGFVSGNTGELFF.

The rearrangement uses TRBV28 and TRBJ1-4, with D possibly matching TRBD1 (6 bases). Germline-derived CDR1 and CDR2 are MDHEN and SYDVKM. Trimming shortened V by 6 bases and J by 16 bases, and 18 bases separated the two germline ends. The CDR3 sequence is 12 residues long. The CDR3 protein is CASSRLRQDRFF. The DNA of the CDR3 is TGTGCCAGCAGCCGCCTCCGACAGGATCGGTTTTTT. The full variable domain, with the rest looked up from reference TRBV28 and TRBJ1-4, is DVKVTQSSRYLVKRTGEKVFLECVQDMDHENMFWYRQDPGLGLRLIYFSYDVKMKEKGDIPEGYSVSREKKERFSLILESASTNQTSMYLCASSRLRQDRFFGSGTQLSVL.

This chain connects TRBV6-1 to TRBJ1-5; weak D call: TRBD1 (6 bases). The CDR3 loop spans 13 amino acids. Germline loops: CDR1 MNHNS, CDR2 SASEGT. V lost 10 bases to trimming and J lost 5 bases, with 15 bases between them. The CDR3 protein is CATRGHLDQPQHF. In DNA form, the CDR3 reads TGTGCCACTCGGGGACACCTCGATCAGCCCCAGCATTTT.

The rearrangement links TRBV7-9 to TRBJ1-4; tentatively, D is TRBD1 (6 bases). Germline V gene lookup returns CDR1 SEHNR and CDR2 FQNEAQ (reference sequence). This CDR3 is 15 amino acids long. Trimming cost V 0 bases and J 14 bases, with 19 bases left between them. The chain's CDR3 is CASSLAGASPRGLFF. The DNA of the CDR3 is TGTGCCAGCAGCTTAGCTGGAGCGTCCCCCAGGGGTCTGTTTTTT.

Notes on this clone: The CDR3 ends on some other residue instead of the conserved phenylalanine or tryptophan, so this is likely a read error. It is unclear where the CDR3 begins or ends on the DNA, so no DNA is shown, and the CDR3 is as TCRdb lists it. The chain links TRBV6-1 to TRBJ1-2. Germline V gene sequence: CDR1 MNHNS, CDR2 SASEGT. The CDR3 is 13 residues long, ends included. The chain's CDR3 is CASSEDREESGVG.

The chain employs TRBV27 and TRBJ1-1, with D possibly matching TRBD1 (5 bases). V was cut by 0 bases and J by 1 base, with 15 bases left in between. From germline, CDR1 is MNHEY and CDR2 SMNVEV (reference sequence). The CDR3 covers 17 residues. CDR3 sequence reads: CASSLSVQEGTNTEAFF. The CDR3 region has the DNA TGTGCCAGCAGTTTATCGGTACAGGAGGGGACGAACACTGAAGCTTTCTTT.

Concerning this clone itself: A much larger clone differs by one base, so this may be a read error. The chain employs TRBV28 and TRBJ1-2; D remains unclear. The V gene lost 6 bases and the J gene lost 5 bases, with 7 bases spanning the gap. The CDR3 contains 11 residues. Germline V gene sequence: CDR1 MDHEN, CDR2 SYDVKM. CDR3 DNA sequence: TGTGCCAGCAGGTGGGGATATGGCTACACCTTC. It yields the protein CASRWGYGYTF.

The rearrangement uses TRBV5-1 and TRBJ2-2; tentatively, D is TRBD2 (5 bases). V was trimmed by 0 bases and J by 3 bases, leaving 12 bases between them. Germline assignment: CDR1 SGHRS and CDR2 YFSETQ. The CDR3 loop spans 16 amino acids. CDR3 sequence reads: CASSLVPGSDTGELFF. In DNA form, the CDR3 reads TGCGCCAGCAGCTTGGTTCCGGGATCGGACACCGGGGAGCTGTTTTTT.

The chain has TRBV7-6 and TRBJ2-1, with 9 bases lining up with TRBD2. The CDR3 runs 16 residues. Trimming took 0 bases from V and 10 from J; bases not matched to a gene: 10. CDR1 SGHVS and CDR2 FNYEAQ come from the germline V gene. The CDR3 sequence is CASSLAPSGATTEQFF. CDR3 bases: TGTGCCAGCAGCTTAGCGCCTAGCGGGGCTACAACGGAGCAGTTCTTC. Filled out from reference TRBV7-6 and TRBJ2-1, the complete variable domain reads GAGVSQSPRYKVTKRGQDVALRCDPISGHVSLYWYRQALGQGPEFLTYFNYEAQQDKSGLPNDRFSAERPEGSISTLTIQRTEQRDSAMYRCASSLAPSGATTEQFFGPGTRLTVL.

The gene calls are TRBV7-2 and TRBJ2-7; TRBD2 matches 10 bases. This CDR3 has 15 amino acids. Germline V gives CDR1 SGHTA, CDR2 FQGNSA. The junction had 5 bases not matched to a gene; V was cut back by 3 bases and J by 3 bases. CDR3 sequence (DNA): TGTGCCAGCAGCTTCGCTAGCGGGAGCGGCTACGAGCAGTACTTC. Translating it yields CASSFASGSGYEQYF.

This CDR3 reads CATSRDPDRGIQYF. The DNA of the CDR3 is TGTGCCACCAGCAGAGATCCGGACAGGGGGATTCAGTACTTC. The rearrangement links TRBV15 to TRBJ2-4, with 10 bases matching TRBD1. The germline V gene encodes CDR1 LNHNV and CDR2 YYDKDF (reference sequence). The CDR3 length is 14 residues. J gave up 10 bases and V 0 bases, and 3 bases lay outside the gene matches.

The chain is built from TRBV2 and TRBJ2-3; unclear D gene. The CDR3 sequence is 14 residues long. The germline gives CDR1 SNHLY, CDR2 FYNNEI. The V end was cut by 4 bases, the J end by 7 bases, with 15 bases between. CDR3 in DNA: TGTGCCAGCAGTGGGCCTACGATCTTTAATACGCAGTATTTT. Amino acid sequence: CASSGPTIFNTQYF.

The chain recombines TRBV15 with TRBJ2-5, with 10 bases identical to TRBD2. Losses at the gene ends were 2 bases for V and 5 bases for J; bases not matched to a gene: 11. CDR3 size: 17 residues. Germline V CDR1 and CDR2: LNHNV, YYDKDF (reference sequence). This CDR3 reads CATSRWMASGGQETQYF. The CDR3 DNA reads TGTGCCACCAGCAGATGGATGGCTAGCGGGGGTCAGGAGACCCAGTACTTC.

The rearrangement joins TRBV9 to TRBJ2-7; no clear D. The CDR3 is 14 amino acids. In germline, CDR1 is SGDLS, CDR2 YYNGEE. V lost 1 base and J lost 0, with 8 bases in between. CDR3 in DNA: TGTGCCAGCAGCGTACGGTACGACTCCTACGAGCAGTACTTC. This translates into CASSVRYDSYEQYF.

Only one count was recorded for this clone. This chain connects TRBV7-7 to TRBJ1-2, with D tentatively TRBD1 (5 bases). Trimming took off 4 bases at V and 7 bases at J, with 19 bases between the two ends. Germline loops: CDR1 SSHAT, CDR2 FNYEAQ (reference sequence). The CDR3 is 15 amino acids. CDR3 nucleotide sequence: TGTGCCAGCAGCTCACGGACAAACCTAATCACTGGCTACACCTTC. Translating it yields CASSSRTNLITGYTF.

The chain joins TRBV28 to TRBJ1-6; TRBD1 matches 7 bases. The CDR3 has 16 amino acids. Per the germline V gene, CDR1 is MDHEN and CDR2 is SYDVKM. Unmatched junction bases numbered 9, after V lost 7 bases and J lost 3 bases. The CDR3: CASKPGQKFYNSPLHF. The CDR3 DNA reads TGTGCCAGCAAGCCGGGACAGAAGTTCTATAATTCACCCCTCCACTTT.